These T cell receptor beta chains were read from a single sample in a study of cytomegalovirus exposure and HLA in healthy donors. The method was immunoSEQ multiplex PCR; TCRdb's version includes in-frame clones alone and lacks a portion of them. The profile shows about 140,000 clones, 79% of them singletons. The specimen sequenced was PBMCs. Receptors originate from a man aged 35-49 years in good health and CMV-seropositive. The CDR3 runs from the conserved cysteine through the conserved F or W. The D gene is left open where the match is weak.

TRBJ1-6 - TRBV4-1 CASSQEGGLHSLHF
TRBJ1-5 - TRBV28 CASSQSGVGNQPQHF
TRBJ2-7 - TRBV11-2 CASSLEGWRDELDEQYF
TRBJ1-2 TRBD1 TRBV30 CAWSTTGGGPNYGYTF
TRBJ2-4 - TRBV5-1 CASSPSGNQGNIQYF
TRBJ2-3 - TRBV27 CASSTDPEGTDTQYF
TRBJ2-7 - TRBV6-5 CASSYGRTYEQYF
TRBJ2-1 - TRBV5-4 CASSLLPPSAYNEQFF
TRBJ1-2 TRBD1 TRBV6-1 CASSERQGAHYGYTF
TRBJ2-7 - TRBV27 CASTGENYEQYF
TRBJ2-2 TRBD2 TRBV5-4 CASSLTAGTGELFF
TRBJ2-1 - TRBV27 CASSLHRYNEQFF
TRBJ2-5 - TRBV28 CASSLSADQETQYF
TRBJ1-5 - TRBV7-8 CASSLRLQGLMSSNQPQHF
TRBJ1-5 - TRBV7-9 CSSSLHGSGDQPQHF
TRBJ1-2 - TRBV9 CASSEDIYGYTF
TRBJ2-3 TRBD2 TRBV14 CASSQLLAGVGGTDTQYF
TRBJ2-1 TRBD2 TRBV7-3 CASSASGGPYNEQFF
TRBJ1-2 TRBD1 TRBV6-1 CASSEQTGKSNYGYTF
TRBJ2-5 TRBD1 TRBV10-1 CASSGTGGKVETQYF
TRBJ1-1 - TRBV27 CASTFSERDTEAFF
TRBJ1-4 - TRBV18 CASSLDLIEEKLFF
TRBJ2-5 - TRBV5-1 CASSLNDRQETQYF
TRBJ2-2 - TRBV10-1 CASSDPGISPGELFF
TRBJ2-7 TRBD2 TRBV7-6 CASSPGLAGVGTYYEQYF
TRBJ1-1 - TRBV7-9 CSSSQTFEAFF
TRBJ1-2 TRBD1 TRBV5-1 CASSSDRSYGYTF
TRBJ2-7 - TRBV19 CASSPDRDTTYEQYF
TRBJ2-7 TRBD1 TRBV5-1 CASSLQDRDEQYF
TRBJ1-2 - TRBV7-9 CASNTNMAGYTF
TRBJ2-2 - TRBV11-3 CASSSPGDTSTGELFF
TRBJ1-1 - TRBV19 CASSTRDNQEAFF
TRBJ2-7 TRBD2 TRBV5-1 CASSLMIVTSANEQYF
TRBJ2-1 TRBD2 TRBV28 CAFSPGLAGGEQFF
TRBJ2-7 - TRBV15 CATSRDSRYEQYF
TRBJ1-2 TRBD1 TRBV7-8 CASSLSRGLRGYTF
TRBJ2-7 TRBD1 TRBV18 CASSPGQDRGTEQYF
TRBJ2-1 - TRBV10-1 CASSLGTYNEQFF
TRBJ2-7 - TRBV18 CASSPAGYEQYF
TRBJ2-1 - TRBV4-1 CASSQVESYVTEQFF
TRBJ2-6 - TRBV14 CASSPPVGAGANVLTF
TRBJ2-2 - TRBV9 CASSVGGMGGTGELFF
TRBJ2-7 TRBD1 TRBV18 CASSPGTGGNEQYF
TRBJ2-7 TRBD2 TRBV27 CASSSLAGSSYEQYF
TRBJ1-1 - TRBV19 CASSWGEDTEAFF